This TCR beta chain came from a study of blood T cells in healthy people across ages. Germline CDR1 reads KGHSH; CDR2 reads LQKENI. This CDR3 region has 15 residues. Trimming cost V 3 bases and J 5 bases; bases outside gene matches: 8. Sample-barcoded 5' priming and a J-beta primer mix drove a second PCR of 7 to 11 cycles. TCRdb re-called the 5' RACE reads through MiXCR, storing one row per CDR3 protein. This sample has fewer than 1,200,000 distinct CDR3 sequences, with about 23% found just once. The same sample was also used in a study of T cells of mothers and their children.

The sequence was collected from a girl aged 2 to 9 in good health. This chain joins TRBV18 and TRBJ2-5; 8 bases are shared with TRBD2. The sequencing sample was made of blood. CDR3 region: CASSPGTSVKETQYF. The DNA for the CDR3 is TGTGCCAGCTCACCCGGGACTAGTGTAAAGGAGACCCAGTACTTC.